The sequence of this T cell receptor beta chain was determined in a study of blood T cells in healthy people across ages. With a J-beta primer mix and a sample-barcoded 5' primer, a second PCR ran about 7 to 12 cycles. TCRdb reanalysed the 5' RACE reads using MiXCR and keeps one entry per CDR3 protein. Among approximately 780,000 distinct CDR3 sequences listed, roughly 24% were seen once. A word on this clonotype: An end of the junction does not agree with germline; a read error may underlie this.

Germline CDR1 SGHAT, CDR2 FQNNGV. This CDR3 is 17 amino acids long. This same sample was also taken into another study, of T cells of mothers and their children.

The TCR was taken from a boy between 10 and 17 years old in good health. This sequence joins TRBV11-2 and TRBJ2-3; 9 positions match TRBD2. Specimen: blood. The CDR3 DNA sequence: TGTGCCAGCAGCCAGGGGACTAGCCTAACTAGCACAGATACACAGTATTTT. Translation: CASSQGTSLTSTDTQYF.